This entry describes one T cell receptor beta chain. This clone was found a few times. The antigen it recognizes is unknown. No base qualities exist here, and no much larger clone lies one base off it. The collaborating institutions used their own protocols to collect whole blood in K2EDTA tubes. For TCRbeta analysis, collaborators shipped samples as frozen whole blood, isolated PBMCs, or DNA extracted from either of those sample types. The sample comes from a study of blood T cell repertoires in COVID-19 (dated by TCRdb to about 2020). Study-wide context: Collaborator samples came from the United States, Italy and Spain and covered acute and convalescent phases of COVID-19. The material from the prospective study consisted of cDNA or gDNA derived from T cells, B-cell-depleted T cells, or PBMCs. Deeply sampled blood TCRbeta repertoires from subjects exposed to, actively infected with, or recovered from COVID-19 were included in the dataset. The repertoires were released in a freely available public database meant as a resource for research on the immune response to SARS-CoV-2. The samples were drawn from two sources: the first 160 participants of the ongoing ImmuneRACE study, and 1,000 to 1,500 subjects contributed by 6 global collaborators. Sample metadata almost always included a de-identified subject ID, COVID-19 status, age in years and sex. Where available, HLA class I and class II types were obtained from metadata supplied by the sample provider rather than from assay-based typing.

TCRbeta CDR3 regions were amplified from genomic DNA using the immunoSEQ Assay, a bias-controlled multiplex PCR. As for how the authors treated the data: Within the assay, amplification of reference gene primers was used to estimate how many nucleated cells each sample contained. To quantify the absolute abundance of each unique TCRbeta CDR3 rearrangement, sequence reads were collapsed and filtered. For each sample, productive Simpson clonality was calculated by taking the square root of Simpson's diversity index across productive rearrangements. This immuneACCESS table, as held by TCRdb, lists in-frame sequences with V and J called but not all clones. Of the missing ones, under half trace to an unresolved V gene in checked studies; the others have no known cause. The V and J calls and clone size are taken from that table; D and trimming were inferred from the DNA. The sample includes roughly 130,000 clones, with roughly 90% observed a single time. The ten largest account for approximately 3.7% of the sample.

General findings and caveats noted by the study authors: Clinical and demographic metadata were provided uncurated, with the amount varying by source and participant.

From a lookup of the germline V gene, CDR1 and CDR2 are SGHDT and YYEEEE. Trimming removed 1 base from V and 4 bases from J, leaving 14 bases between the germline ends. Reading from cysteine to phenylalanine, the CDR3 counts 15 amino acids. Only the CDR3 DNA is retained, 45 bases long and in frame from the first base. This receptor chain uses TRBV5-6 and TRBJ1-2; D gene: possibly TRBD1, on 5 matching bases. The receptor was derived from a man aged 45-65 years with active COVID-19. Input material: peripheral blood. This receptor carries the CDR3 CASSLRQPISYGYTF. The DNA sequence reads TGTGCCAGCAGCTTGAGACAGCCTATTAGCTATGGCTACACCTTC.